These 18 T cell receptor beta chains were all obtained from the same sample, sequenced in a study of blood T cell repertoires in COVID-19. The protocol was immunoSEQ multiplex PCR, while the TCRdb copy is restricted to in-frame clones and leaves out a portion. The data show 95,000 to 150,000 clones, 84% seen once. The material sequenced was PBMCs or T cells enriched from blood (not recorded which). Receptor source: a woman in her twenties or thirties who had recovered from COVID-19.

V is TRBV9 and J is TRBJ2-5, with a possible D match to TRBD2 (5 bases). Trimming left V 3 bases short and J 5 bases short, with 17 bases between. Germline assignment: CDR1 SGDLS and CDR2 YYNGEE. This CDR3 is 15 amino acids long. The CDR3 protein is CASSAPGKGMETQYF. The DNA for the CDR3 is TGTGCCAGCAGCGCCCCGGGGAAAGGTATGGAGACCCAGTACTTC.

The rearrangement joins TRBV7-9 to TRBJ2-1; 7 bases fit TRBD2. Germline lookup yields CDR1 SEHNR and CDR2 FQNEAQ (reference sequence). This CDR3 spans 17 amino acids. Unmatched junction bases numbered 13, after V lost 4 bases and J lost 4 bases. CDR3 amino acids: CASSSPTAGLRYNEQFF. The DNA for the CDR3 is TGTGCCAGCAGCTCACCTACAGCGGGACTACGGTACAATGAGCAGTTCTTC.

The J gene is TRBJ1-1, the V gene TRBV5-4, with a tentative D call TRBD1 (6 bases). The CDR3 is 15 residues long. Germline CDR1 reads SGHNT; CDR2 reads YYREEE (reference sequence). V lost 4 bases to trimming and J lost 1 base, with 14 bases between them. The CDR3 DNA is TGTGCCAGCAGCCCCGGGGGGCAGCAGAACACTGAAGCTTTCTTT. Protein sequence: CASSPGGQQNTEAFF.

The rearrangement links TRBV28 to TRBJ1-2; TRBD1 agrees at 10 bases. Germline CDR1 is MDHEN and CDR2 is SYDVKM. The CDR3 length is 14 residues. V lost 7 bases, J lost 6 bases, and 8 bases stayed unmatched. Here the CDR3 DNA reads TGTGCCAGCACTGGACAGGGGGTTACAGATGGCTACACCTTC. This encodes CASTGQGVTDGYTF.

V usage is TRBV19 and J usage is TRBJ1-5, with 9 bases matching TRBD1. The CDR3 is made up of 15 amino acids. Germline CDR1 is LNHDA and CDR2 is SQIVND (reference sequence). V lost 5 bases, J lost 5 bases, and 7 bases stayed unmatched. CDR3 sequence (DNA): TGTGCCAGTAGTTCCACCGGGACAGGGTATCAGCCCCAGCATTTT. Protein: CASSSTGTGYQPQHF.

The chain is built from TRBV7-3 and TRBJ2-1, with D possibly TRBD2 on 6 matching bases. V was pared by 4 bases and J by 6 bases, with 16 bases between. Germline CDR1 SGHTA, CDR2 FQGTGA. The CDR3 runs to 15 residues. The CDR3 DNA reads TGTGCCAGCAGCTCCCTAGAGGGTAGCGGCAATGAGCAGTTCTTC. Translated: CASSSLEGSGNEQFF.

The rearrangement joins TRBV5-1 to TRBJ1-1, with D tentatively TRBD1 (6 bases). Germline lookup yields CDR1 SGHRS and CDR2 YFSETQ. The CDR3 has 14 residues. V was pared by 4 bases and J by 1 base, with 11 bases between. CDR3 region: CASSPLQGNTEAFF. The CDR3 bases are TGCGCCAGCAGCCCCCTACAGGGGAACACTGAAGCTTTCTTT.

The CDR3 is CASRTVLGGISYEQYF. The CDR3, as DNA: TGTGCCAGCAGGACCGTCTTGGGGGGAATCTCCTACGAGCAGTACTTC. The J gene is TRBJ2-7, the V gene TRBV27; maybe TRBD2 (6 bases). V was cut by 6 bases and J by 0 bases, with 18 bases left in between. This CDR3 has 16 residues. CDR1 and CDR2 from the germline V gene are MNHEY and SMNVEV (reference sequence).

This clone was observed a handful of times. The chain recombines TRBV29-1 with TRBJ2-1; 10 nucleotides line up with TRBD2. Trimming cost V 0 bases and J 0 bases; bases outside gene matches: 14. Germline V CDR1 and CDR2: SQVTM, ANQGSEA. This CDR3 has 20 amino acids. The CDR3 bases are TGCAGCGTTGAAGATCGCCCAGGAAGCGGGAGGGCCAGCTCCTACAATGAGCAGTTCTTC. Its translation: CSVEDRPGSGRASSYNEQFF.

The CDR3 DNA follows: TGTGCCAGCAGTAGTTGGTCCCCAGGGTCAGATACGCAGTATTTT. It translates to CASSSWSPGSDTQYF. The chain recombines TRBV27 with TRBJ2-3, with a tentative D call TRBD1 (5 bases). The CDR3 is made up of 15 amino acids. The V end lost 5 bases, the J end lost 4 bases, and 16 bases lay between the germline ends. Germline assignment: CDR1 MNHEY and CDR2 SMNVEV (reference sequence).

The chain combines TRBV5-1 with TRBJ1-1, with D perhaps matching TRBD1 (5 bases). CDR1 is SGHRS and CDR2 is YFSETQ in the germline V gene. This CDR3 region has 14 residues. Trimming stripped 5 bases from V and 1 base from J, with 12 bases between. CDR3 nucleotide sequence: TGCGCCAGCAGAACGGGACTCAAGAACACTGAAGCTTTCTTT. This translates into CASRTGLKNTEAFF.

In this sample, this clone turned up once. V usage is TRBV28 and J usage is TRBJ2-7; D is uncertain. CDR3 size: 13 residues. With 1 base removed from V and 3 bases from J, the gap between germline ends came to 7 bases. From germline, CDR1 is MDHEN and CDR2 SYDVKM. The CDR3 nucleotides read TGTGCCAGCAGTTTATCCCCCTACTACGAGCAGTACTTC. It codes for CASSLSPYYEQYF.

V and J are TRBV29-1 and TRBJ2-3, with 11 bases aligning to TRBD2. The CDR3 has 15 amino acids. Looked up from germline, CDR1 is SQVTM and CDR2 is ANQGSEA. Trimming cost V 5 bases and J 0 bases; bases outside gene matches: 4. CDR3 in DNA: TGCAGCGTTACAAGACTAGCGGGAAGCACAGATACGCAGTATTTT. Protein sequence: CSVTRLAGSTDTQYF.

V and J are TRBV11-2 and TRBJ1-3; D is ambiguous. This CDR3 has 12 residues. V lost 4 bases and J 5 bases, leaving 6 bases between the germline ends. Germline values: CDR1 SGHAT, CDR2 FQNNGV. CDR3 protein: CASSSSRNTIYF. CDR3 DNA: TGTGCCAGCAGCTCGTCTAGAAACACCATATATTTT.

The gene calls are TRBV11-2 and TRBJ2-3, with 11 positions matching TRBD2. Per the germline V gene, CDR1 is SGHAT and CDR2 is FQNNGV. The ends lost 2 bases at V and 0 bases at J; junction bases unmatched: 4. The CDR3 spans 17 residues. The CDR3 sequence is CASSLRTSGRSTDTQYF. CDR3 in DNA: TGTGCCAGCAGCTTACGCACTAGCGGGAGAAGCACAGATACGCAGTATTTT.

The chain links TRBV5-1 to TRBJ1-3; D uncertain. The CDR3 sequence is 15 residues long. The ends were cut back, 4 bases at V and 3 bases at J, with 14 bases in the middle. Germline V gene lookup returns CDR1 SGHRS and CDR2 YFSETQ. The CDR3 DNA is TGCGCCAGCAGCCCTTCCCCGCCAGGTGGAAACACCATATATTTT. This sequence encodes CASSPSPPGGNTIYF.

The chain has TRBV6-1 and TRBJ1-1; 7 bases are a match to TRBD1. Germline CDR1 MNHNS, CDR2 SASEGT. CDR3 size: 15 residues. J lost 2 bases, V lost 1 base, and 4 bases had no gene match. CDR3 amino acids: CASSEVGGGNTEAFF. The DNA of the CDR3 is TGTGCCAGCAGTGAAGTCGGAGGGGGCAACACTGAAGCTTTCTTT.

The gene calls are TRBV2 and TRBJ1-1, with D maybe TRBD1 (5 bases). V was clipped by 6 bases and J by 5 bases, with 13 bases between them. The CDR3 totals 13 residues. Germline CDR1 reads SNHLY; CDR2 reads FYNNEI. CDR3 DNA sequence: TGTGCCAGCAGGGGGGGGAGAGGAACTGAAGCTTTCTTT. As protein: CASRGGRGTEAFF.